Each of the 24 T cell receptor beta chains below was sequenced from the same sample in a study of OX40 agonist ivuxolimab in advanced cancers. Libraries were prepared by immunoSEQ multiplex PCR; TCRdb keeps only in-frame clonotypes and omits some of them. The table lists over 85,000 clones, about 92% of them singletons. The sample in question was CD4+ or CD8+ T cells sorted from blood, obtained in a trial of the OX40 agonist ivuxolimab. The receptors originated from an adult with an advanced solid tumor such as melanoma, head and neck, liver or kidney cancer.

This clone was detected only once. The CDR3 here is CASSSDPGNEQFF. In DNA, the CDR3 is TGTGCCAGCAGCTCAGATCCGGGGAATGAGCAGTTCTTC. The rearrangement links TRBV11-2 to TRBJ2-1, with D tentatively TRBD2 (5 bases). Germline V gives CDR1 SGHAT, CDR2 FQNNGV. This CDR3 region has 13 residues. V was clipped by 4 bases and J by 7 bases, with 11 bases between them. The variable domain in full, with the rest retrieved from reference TRBV11-2 and TRBJ2-1, is EAGVAQSPRYKIIEKRQSVAFWCNPISGHATLYWYQQILGQGPKLLIQFQNNGVVDDSQLPKDRFSAERLKGVDSTLKIQPAKLEDSAVYLCASSSDPGNEQFFGPGTRLTVL.

The gene calls are TRBV6-1 and TRBJ2-7, with 9 bases lining up with TRBD2. Germline CDR1 and CDR2: MNHNS and SASEGT. The V segment lost 5 bases and the J segment 6 bases; nucleotides outside the gene matches: 11. This CDR3 region has 15 residues. CDR3 in amino acids: CASSSRTSEAFEQYF. In DNA, the CDR3 is TGTGCCAGCAGTAGCCGGACTAGCGAGGCCTTCGAGCAGTACTTC.

This clone was detected only once. V gene TRBV11-3 combines with J gene TRBJ2-3; 15 positions agree with TRBD2. The CDR3 has 16 residues. V trimming: 8 bases; J trimming: 4 bases; junction bases outside the gene matches: 7. CDR1 is SGHNT, CDR2 YENEEA, per germline. The CDR3 is CASQIGTSGRSDTQYF. For the CDR3, the DNA is TGTGCCAGCCAAATCGGGACTAGCGGGAGGTCAGATACGCAGTATTTT.

This chain connects TRBV6-1 to TRBJ2-5; 7 bases line up with TRBD1. Unmatched junction bases numbered 6, after V lost 7 bases and J lost 1 base. CDR1 and CDR2 from the germline V gene are MNHNS and SASEGT. CDR3 size: 14 residues. DNA of the CDR3: TGTGCCAGCACGACAGGGCTAACCCAAGAGACCCAGTACTTC. This gives the protein CASTTGLTQETQYF.

This clone was seen once. The chain employs TRBV7-2 and TRBJ2-1; D gene unclear. This CDR3 is 15 amino acids long. Germline V lookup: CDR1 SGHTA, CDR2 FQGNSA. V lost 5 bases and J 0 bases, leaving 11 bases between the germline ends. The CDR3 reads CASSRVTSSYNEQFF. DNA for the CDR3: TGTGCCAGCAGCCGCGTCACAAGCTCCTACAATGAGCAGTTCTTC.

The CDR3 loop is CASSLAGQGYTF. The CDR3 nucleotides are TGTGCCAGCAGTTTAGCAGGTCAGGGCTACACCTTC. The V and J genes are TRBV27 and TRBJ1-2; D gene uncertain. From germline, CDR1 is MNHEY and CDR2 SMNVEV (reference sequence). The CDR3 runs 12 residues. V dropped 2 bases and J dropped 8 bases, with 9 bases sitting between them.

The V gene is TRBV6-1, the J gene TRBJ1-4; D not certain. Germline V CDR1 and CDR2: MNHNS, SASEGT. Trimming shortened V by 4 bases and J by 8 bases, and 20 bases separated the two germline ends. This CDR3 comprises 16 residues. CDR3 region: CASSAEGPHREEKLFF. The CDR3 DNA is TGTGCCAGCAGTGCGGAGGGCCCTCACCGGGAGGAAAAACTGTTTTTT.

The V call is TRBV4-2, the J call TRBJ1-5; D possibly corresponds to TRBD1 (5 bases). This CDR3 has 14 amino acids. Germline V CDR1 and CDR2: LGHNA, YNFKEQ. Trimming removed 4 bases from V and 3 bases from J, with 10 bases in between. The CDR3 region is CASSPGRYNQPQHF. In nucleotides, the CDR3 is TGTGCCAGCAGCCCGGGGCGTTACAATCAGCCCCAGCATTTT.

V usage is TRBV5-5 and J usage is TRBJ1-6; 7 bases are shared with TRBD1. CDR1 is SGHKS and CDR2 is YYEKEE in the germline V gene (reference sequence). The J segment lost 0 bases and the V segment lost 2 bases, leaving 8 bases of the junction unmatched. CDR3 length: 18 residues. The CDR3 loop reads CASSFVYRGSSYNSPLHF. Here the CDR3 DNA reads TGTGCCAGCAGCTTCGTTTACAGGGGAAGCTCCTATAATTCACCCCTCCACTTT.

The chain's CDR3 is CASSLGQGGYEQYF. As DNA, the CDR3 is TGTGCCAGCAGCTTAGGGCAGGGAGGCTACGAGCAGTACTTC. The chain carries TRBV11-2 and TRBJ2-7; a weak D match, TRBD2 (6 bases). The CDR3 loop spans 14 amino acids. Germline CDR1 and CDR2: SGHAT and FQNNGV. V lost 1 base to trimming and J lost 3 bases, with 10 bases between them.

The chain carries TRBV6-1 and TRBJ1-5; D perhaps matches TRBD1 (5 bases). Trimming took off 4 bases at V and 5 bases at J, with 12 bases between the two ends. Looked up from germline, CDR1 is MNHNS and CDR2 is SASEGT. The CDR3 length is 14 residues. The CDR3 region has the DNA TGTGCCAGCAGTGTGACGGTGGGGGATCAGCCCCAGCATTTT. Amino acids: CASSVTVGDQPQHF.

The chain links TRBV15 to TRBJ2-7; D possibly corresponds to TRBD1 (6 bases). The CDR3 sequence is 13 residues long. The V gene lost 3 bases and the J gene lost 3 bases, with 9 bases spanning the gap. From germline, CDR1 is LNHNV and CDR2 YYDKDF (reference sequence). For the CDR3, the DNA is TGTGCCACCAGCAGGACAGGCCGCTACGAGCAGTACTTC. Its protein is CATSRTGRYEQYF.

In nucleotides, the CDR3 is TGTGCCAGCAGCCTTACTAGCGGGGGGTCCAATGAGCAGTTCTTC. Amino acid sequence: CASSLTSGGSNEQFF. The rearrangement joins TRBV11-2 to TRBJ2-1, with TRBD2 identical over 12 bases. Trimming took 5 bases from V and 6 from J; bases not matched to a gene: 5. Germline V CDR1 and CDR2: SGHAT, FQNNGV. CDR3 length: 15 residues.

CDR3 sequence (DNA): TGTGCCAGCAGTTGGACAGGGGGCGCAGGCACTGAAGCTTTCTTT. Translating it yields CASSWTGGAGTEAFF. The chain uses TRBV27 and TRBJ1-1; 11 nucleotides agree with TRBD1. CDR1 MNHEY and CDR2 SMNVEV come from the germline V gene (reference sequence). There are 15 residues in the CDR3. The V and J ends lost 4 bases and 4 bases, in that order; junction bases with no gene match: 5.

Only one count was recorded for this clone. The rearrangement uses TRBV19 and TRBJ2-1; 15 nucleotides align to TRBD2. J lost 1 base, V lost 5 bases, and 3 bases had no gene match. Germline V gives CDR1 LNHDA, CDR2 SQIVND (reference sequence). This CDR3 has 17 residues. This chain's CDR3 is CASSRTSGGASYNEQFF. Here the CDR3 DNA reads TGTGCCAGTAGTCGGACTAGCGGGGGGGCATCCTACAATGAGCAGTTCTTC.

The rearrangement uses TRBV29-1 and TRBJ2-3; TRBD2 aligns across 8 bases. J gave up 2 bases and V 7 bases, and 14 bases lay outside the gene matches. Germline V gene sequence: CDR1 SQVTM, CDR2 ANQGSEA. The CDR3 spans 16 residues. The CDR3 sequence is CSARREGQDPTDTQYF. The CDR3 nucleotides read TGCAGCGCCCGCCGGGAGGGGCAGGACCCCACAGATACGCAGTATTTT.

As for this clone: This specimen includes other DNA sequences encoding the same CDR3. The rearrangement links TRBV10-3 to TRBJ2-5, with no clear D. The CDR3 spans 11 residues. Trimming took 0 bases from V and 4 from J, leaving 0 bases between them. Germline loops: CDR1 ENHRY, CDR2 SYGVKD. DNA for the CDR3: TGTGCCATCAGTGAGTCAGAGACCCAGTACTTC. Translation gives CAISESETQYF.

This clone was seen only a few times. Within the sample, other DNA sequences also encode this same CDR3. This chain uses TRBV9 with TRBJ1-1, with D uncertain. Germline CDR1 is SGDLS and CDR2 is YYNGEE. The V end was cut by 0 bases, the J end by 1 base, with 7 bases between. The CDR3 contains 14 residues. CDR3 bases: TGTGCCAGCAGCGTAGCTCCGGGGAACACTGAAGCTTTCTTT. It encodes CASSVAPGNTEAFF.

The genes are TRBV5-4 and TRBJ2-7, with D tentatively TRBD1 (5 bases). Germline CDR1 is SGHNT and CDR2 is YYREEE (reference sequence). The V end lost 0 bases, the J end lost 6 bases, and 16 bases lay between the germline ends. The CDR3 contains 15 residues. The CDR3: CASSLDRAGYSEQYF. The CDR3 nucleotides are TGTGCCAGCAGCTTGGATAGAGCAGGGTACTCCGAGCAGTACTTC. Full variable domain (rest looked up from reference TRBV5-4 and TRBJ2-7): ETGVTQSPTHLIKTRGQQVTLRCSSQSGHNTVSWYQQALGQGPQFIFQYYREEENGRGNFPPRFSGLQFPNYSSELNVNALELDDSALYLCASSLDRAGYSEQYFGPGTRLTVT.

This chain joins TRBV29-1 and TRBJ1-2; tentatively, D is TRBD1 (6 bases). The V end was cut by 6 bases, the J end by 4 bases, with 15 bases between. The germline V gene has CDR1 SQVTM and CDR2 ANQGSEA. This CDR3 has 13 residues. CDR3: CSVHQGWAYGYTF. The CDR3 bases are TGCAGCGTGCATCAGGGGTGGGCCTATGGCTACACCTTC.

This CDR3 reads CASSPEGLAEETQYF. The CDR3 region has the DNA TGTGCCAGCAGCCCTGAAGGACTAGCGGAAGAGACCCAGTACTTC. The chain couples TRBV5-4 to TRBJ2-5, with 10 positions matching TRBD2. Germline V lookup: CDR1 SGHNT, CDR2 YYREEE (reference sequence). The J segment lost 3 bases and the V segment lost 4 bases, leaving 6 bases of the junction unmatched. The CDR3 runs to 15 residues.

This clone showed up just once. V usage is TRBV6-5 and J usage is TRBJ1-3; D perhaps matches TRBD1 (5 bases). Trimming took off 7 bases at V and 2 bases at J, with 12 bases between the two ends. In germline, CDR1 is MNHEY, CDR2 SVGAGI. The CDR3 is 14 amino acids. CDR3 nucleotide sequence: TGTGCCAGCACCCCATTAGGGGCTGGAAACACCATATATTTT. Protein product: CASTPLGAGNTIYF.

This chain links TRBV4-2 with TRBJ2-1; D is possibly TRBD2 (5 bases). Trimming stripped 1 base from V and 0 bases from J, with 13 bases between. The CDR3 has 17 amino acids. The germline gives CDR1 LGHNA, CDR2 YNFKEQ. The CDR3 bases are TGTGCCAGCAGCCAAGTAGCAGTGGGGAGCTCCTACAATGAGCAGTTCTTC. It encodes CASSQVAVGSSYNEQFF.

The chain employs TRBV6-6 and TRBJ2-1; TRBD2 might be the D (5 bases). V was pared by 6 bases and J by 1 base, with 10 bases between. This CDR3 is 14 amino acids long. Looked up from germline, CDR1 is MNHNY and CDR2 is SVGAGI (reference sequence). In nucleotides, the CDR3 is TGTGCCAGCAGACTGGGCGGGTCCTACAATGAGCAGTTCTTC. It translates to CASRLGGSYNEQFF.